Below, 29 T cell receptor beta chains from the same sample are listed, as sequenced in a study of CD8 T cells in Susac syndrome. Random-hexamer reverse transcription was applied to about 0.5 to 1 ug RNA. TCRdb analysed the immunoSEQ multiplex PCR reads with MiXCR anew, one entry per CDR3 protein. The table records 95,000 to 150,000 distinct CDR3 sequences, 96% of them present only once. Sequenced material: CD4+ T cells from PBMCs. The receptors shown here come from a human donor with Susac syndrome.

This sequence joins TRBV2 and TRBJ2-1, with 8 nucleotides matching TRBD1. Germline CDR1 and CDR2: SNHLY and FYNNEI. Trimming removed 2 bases from V and 7 bases from J; junction bases left unmatched: 4. The CDR3 contains 14 residues. CDR3 in DNA: TGTGCCAGCAGTGAAAGCCGGACAGGGAATGAGCAGTTCTTC. The encoded protein is CASSESRTGNEQFF.

V and J are TRBV12-3 or TRBV12-4 and TRBJ2-1; D not certain. V lost 6 bases and J 8 bases, leaving 14 bases between the germline ends. The CDR3 loop spans 13 amino acids. The CDR3 nucleotides read TGTGCCAGCAGAATGATCGGCTGGGATGAGCAGTTCTTC. It is translated as CASRMIGWDEQFF.

The chain links TRBV29-1 to TRBJ1-5, with 7 bases that match TRBD1. CDR3 length: 12 residues. Germline values: CDR1 SQVTM, CDR2 ANQGSEA. DNA of the CDR3: TGCGCAGCGGGACAGAGGGATCAGCCCCAGCATTTT. The encoded protein is CAAGQRDQPQHF.

The chain joins TRBV30 to TRBJ1-1; unclear D gene. The CDR3 has 15 amino acids. V dropped 4 bases and J dropped 6 bases, with 21 bases sitting between them. CDR1 GTSNPN and CDR2 SVGIG come from the germline V gene (reference sequence). This CDR3 is CAWMRVGGGVPEAFF. CDR3 DNA sequence: TGTGCCTGGATGAGGGTTGGAGGTGGGGTACCTGAAGCTTTCTTT.

The V gene is TRBV18, the J gene TRBJ1-5, with D possibly matching TRBD1 (5 bases). This CDR3 region has 12 residues. Trimming stripped 3 bases from V and 7 bases from J, with 7 bases between. The V gene's germline CDR1 is KGHSH and CDR2 LQKENI. CDR3 region: CASSPRDQPQHF. In nucleotides, the CDR3 is TGTGCCAGCTCACCCCGGGACCAGCCCCAGCATTTT. The whole variable domain, filled in from reference TRBV18 and TRBJ1-5, reads NAGVMQNPRHLVRRRGQEARLRCSPMKGHSHVYWYRQLPEEGLKFMVYLQKENIIDESGMPKERFSAEFPKEGPSILRIQQVVRGDSAAYFCASSPRDQPQHFGDGTRLSIL.

This chain links TRBV20-1 with TRBJ1-5, with TRBD1 matching 7 bases. With V trimmed by 6 bases and J by 4 bases, 3 bases remained unmatched. Germline-derived CDR1 and CDR2 are DFQATT and SNEGSKA (reference sequence). CDR3 length: 12 residues. Here the CDR3 DNA reads TGCAGTGCCCGACAGGGAAATCAGCCCCAGCATTTT. Its translation is CSARQGNQPQHF.

The chain links TRBV12-3 or TRBV12-4 to TRBJ2-7; no clear D. V dropped 2 bases and J dropped 11 bases, with 13 bases sitting between them. This CDR3 is 12 amino acids long. The CDR3 here is CASSLQGKLKYF. CDR3 nucleotide sequence: TGTGCCAGCAGTTTACAAGGAAAACTTAAGTACTTC.

The chain uses TRBV29-1 and TRBJ2-6; a weak D match, TRBD2 (7 bases). Germline loops: CDR1 SQVTM, CDR2 ANQGSEA. The CDR3 is 19 residues long. Trimming shortened V by 5 bases and J by 2 bases, and 25 bases separated the two germline ends. CDR3: CSVTGGAYETSTGANVLTF. The DNA of the CDR3 is TGCAGCGTTACTGGGGGCGCCTACGAGACTAGCACTGGGGCCAACGTCCTGACTTTC.

This sequence joins TRBV7-6 and TRBJ2-5; D remains unclear. The V gene lost 0 bases and the J gene lost 2 bases, with 4 bases spanning the gap. Per the germline V gene, CDR1 is SGHVS and CDR2 is FNYEAQ. The length of the CDR3 is 13 residues. As DNA, the CDR3 is TGTGCCAGCAGCTTAGCTAGACAAGAGACCCAGTACTTC. Encoded protein: CASSLARQETQYF.

The V and J genes are TRBV7-2 and TRBJ1-1; D perhaps matches TRBD1 (6 bases). V dropped 5 bases and J dropped 4 bases, with 20 bases sitting between them. Germline V gene lookup returns CDR1 SGHTA and CDR2 FQGNSA. This CDR3 is built from 16 residues. The CDR3 protein is CASSPRGALGVTEAFF. CDR3 DNA sequence: TGTGCCAGCAGCCCTCGGGGGGCGTTGGGGGTCACTGAAGCTTTCTTT.

The chain uses TRBV18 and TRBJ2-7; 12 bases agree with TRBD2. V was pared by 5 bases and J by 2 bases, with 4 bases of the junction left unmatched. Germline CDR1 and CDR2: KGHSH and LQKENI. The CDR3 is made up of 15 amino acids. The chain's CDR3 is CASSFGLAGPYEQYF. The CDR3 DNA follows: TGTGCCAGCTCATTCGGACTAGCGGGGCCCTACGAGCAGTACTTC.

The rearrangement joins TRBV7-2 to TRBJ2-7, with TRBD1 matching over 9 bases. The junction had 4 bases not matched to a gene; V was cut back by 4 bases and J by 3 bases. The germline gives CDR1 SGHTA, CDR2 FQGNSA. The CDR3 is 14 amino acids. CDR3 region: CASSSGTGYYEQYF. DNA for the CDR3: TGTGCCAGCAGCTCCGGGACAGGGTACTACGAGCAGTACTTC.

The genes are TRBV6-2 or TRBV6-3 and TRBJ1-1; tentative D call: TRBD1 (6 bases). Trimming removed 7 bases from V and 0 bases from J, with 12 bases in between. Germline lookup yields CDR1 MNHEY and CDR2 SVGEGT. The CDR3 has 14 amino acids. As DNA, the CDR3 is TGTGCCAGCACCAGACAGGACCTGAACACTGAAGCTTTCTTT. Its translation is CASTRQDLNTEAFF.

The genes are TRBV7-2 and TRBJ2-5; D gene ambiguous. The CDR3 is 12 amino acids. The germline V gene encodes CDR1 SGHTA and CDR2 FQGNSA. Trimming removed 0 bases from V and 5 bases from J, with 4 bases in between. For the CDR3, the DNA is TGTGCCAGCAGCTTAGCCGGGGAGACCCAGTACTTC. Translated, it gives CASSLAGETQYF.

V usage is TRBV29-1 and J usage is TRBJ1-5; 9 bases align to TRBD1. Per germline, CDR1 SQVTM and CDR2 ANQGSEA. V trimming: 5 bases; J trimming: 2 bases; junction bases outside the gene matches: 10. This CDR3 has 16 residues. CDR3 region: CSVRDGTGSGNQPQHF. CDR3 in DNA: TGCAGCGTTCGGGACGGGACAGGGAGTGGCAATCAGCCCCAGCATTTT.

This chain connects TRBV7-9 to TRBJ1-2; D is uncertain. The germline V gene has CDR1 SEHNR and CDR2 FQNEAQ (reference sequence). The CDR3 is 11 residues long. Deletions cut 11 bases from V and 2 bases from J, with 9 bases between. CDR3 sequence (DNA): TGTGCCCCCTCGGAGAACTATGGCTACACCTTC. Translating it yields CAPSENYGYTF.

The J gene is TRBJ1-2, the V gene TRBV5-1; 8 bases agree with TRBD1. Trimming took 0 bases from V and 4 from J; bases not matched to a gene: 2. The CDR3 length is 14 residues. CDR1 is SGHRS, CDR2 YFSETQ, per germline. The CDR3 spells CASSLAQGAYGYTF. DNA for the CDR3: TGCGCCAGCAGCTTGGCCCAGGGGGCCTATGGCTACACCTTC.

The CDR3 nucleotides are TGTGCCAGCAGCCCCGGGACAGGGAGGGAGACCCAGTACTTC. It translates to CASSPGTGRETQYF. V and J are TRBV7-2 and TRBJ2-5, with TRBD1 matching 9 bases. The CDR3 contains 14 residues. Germline V gives CDR1 SGHTA, CDR2 FQGNSA. The ends lost 5 bases at V and 5 bases at J; junction bases unmatched: 6.

A single count supports this clonotype. The CDR3: CASSPRDTNTEAFF. The CDR3, as DNA: TGTGCCAGCAGCCCCCGGGACACTAACACTGAAGCTTTCTTT. The chain joins TRBV3-1 to TRBJ1-1; TRBD1 is a possible D gene (6 bases). This CDR3 spans 14 amino acids. V lost 4 bases, J lost 2 bases, and 11 bases lay in between. Germline V gene data show CDR1 as LGHDT and CDR2 as YNNKEL (reference sequence).

The count of this clonotype is one. The chain is built from TRBV12-3 or TRBV12-4 and TRBJ2-5; a possible D gene is TRBD2 (6 bases). Trimming took off 3 bases at V and 7 bases at J, with 12 bases between the two ends. This CDR3 is built from 13 residues. The CDR3 DNA follows: TGTGCCAGCAGTTTCAGGGCAGCGGGGACCCAGTACTTC. As protein: CASSFRAAGTQYF.

The chain links TRBV30 to TRBJ2-2; unclear D gene. Trimming took 3 bases from V and 2 from J, leaving 13 bases between them. The CDR3 is 15 residues long. Germline V CDR1 and CDR2: GTSNPN, SVGIG (reference sequence). The DNA for the CDR3 is TGTGCCTGGAGCTACCGGGCGCTTAACACCGGGGAGCTGTTTTTT. Translation: CAWSYRALNTGELFF.

The chain joins TRBV7-2 to TRBJ2-5; D is uncertain. The V and J ends lost 2 bases and 5 bases respectively, with 12 bases between them. The length of the CDR3 is 14 residues. Looked up from germline, CDR1 is SGHTA and CDR2 is FQGNSA. CDR3 coding DNA: TGTGCCAGCAGCTTACAGAGAGTGCAGGAGACCCAGTACTTC. It translates to CASSLQRVQETQYF. Full variable domain (rest looked up from reference TRBV7-2 and TRBJ2-5): GAGVSQSPSNKVTEKGKDVELRCDPISGHTALYWYRQSLGQGLEFLIYFQGNSAPDKSGLPSDRFSAERTGGSVSTLTIQRTQQEDSAVYLCASSLQRVQETQYFGPGTRLLVL.

The CDR3 is CASSFLQSSGANVLTF. The CDR3 nucleotides are TGCGCCAGCAGCTTTTTGCAGTCCTCTGGGGCCAACGTCCTGACTTTC. The chain links TRBV5-1 to TRBJ2-6; D not certain. In germline, CDR1 is SGHRS, CDR2 YFSETQ. The CDR3 sequence is 16 residues long. Between the trimmed V and J ends, which lost 2 bases and 0 bases, there was a span of 9 bases.

This clonotype was seen just once. This chain connects TRBV14 to TRBJ2-5; weak D call: TRBD2 (6 bases). Germline V gene sequence: CDR1 SGHDN, CDR2 FVKESK. This CDR3 comprises 14 residues. V gave up 5 bases and J gave up 0 bases, with 10 bases separating them. CDR3 bases: TGTGCCAGCAGCATTCGGAGGGACCAAGAGACCCAGTACTTC. Protein: CASSIRRDQETQYF.

The rearrangement uses TRBV20-1 and TRBJ2-1, with 9 bases fitting TRBD1. V was clipped by 6 bases and J by 4 bases; unmatched bases: 10. The CDR3 runs 15 residues. The V gene's germline CDR1 is DFQATT and CDR2 SNEGSKA (reference sequence). The CDR3 DNA reads TGCAGTGCCTCTAGACCGGGACAGGGTTACAATGAGCAGTTCTTC. The encoded protein is CSASRPGQGYNEQFF.

This clonotype has only one observation. This rearrangement joins TRBV29-1 to TRBJ2-5; TRBD1 might be the D (7 bases). Trimming shortened V by 6 bases and J by 5 bases, and 13 bases separated the two germline ends. CDR1 and CDR2 (germline): SQVTM, ANQGSEA. The CDR3 extends over 12 amino acids. This CDR3 reads CSVTGEVETQYF. The CDR3 DNA reads TGCAGCGTCACAGGGGAGGTGGAGACCCAGTACTTC.

J is TRBJ1-1 and V is TRBV29-1; a possible D gene is TRBD1 (5 bases). The V end lost 7 bases, the J end lost 4 bases, and 19 bases lay between the germline ends. The CDR3 has 14 amino acids. Germline V gene sequence: CDR1 SQVTM, CDR2 ANQGSEA. In DNA, the CDR3 is TGCAGCGCCCAGAAAGGGTTGGGGGGCACTGAAGCTTTCTTT. Its protein is CSAQKGLGGTEAFF.

V and J are TRBV6-5 and TRBJ2-1; 12 positions agree with TRBD2. The CDR3 covers 17 residues. Germline lookup yields CDR1 MNHEY and CDR2 SVGAGI. V was pared by 0 bases and J by 4 bases, with 4 bases of the junction left unmatched. The CDR3 region has the DNA TGTGCCAGCAGTTACTCGGGACTAGCGGGCCAATACAATGAGCAGTTCTTC. This codes for CASSYSGLAGQYNEQFF.

J is TRBJ1-5 and V is TRBV20-1; D gene uncertain. The V end was cut by 6 bases, the J end by 3 bases, with 12 bases between. The CDR3 totals 13 residues. Germline CDR1 is DFQATT and CDR2 is SNEGSKA (reference sequence). The CDR3 sequence: CSATDGNNQPQHF. In DNA form, the CDR3 reads TGCAGTGCAACGGACGGGAACAATCAGCCCCAGCATTTT.